This T cell receptor beta chain was recorded in a study of sequential checkpoint blockade in melanoma. Study at large: TCRbeta immunosequencing was performed on DNA from 75 to 95 pretreatment melanoma tumor samples.

Libraries were prepared by immunoSEQ multiplex PCR; TCRdb keeps only in-frame clonotypes and omits some of them. The table includes more than 8,500 clones, roughly 23% detected once. Germline V gene data show CDR1 as SGHNT and CDR2 as YENEEA. CDR3 length: 15 residues. Unmatched junction bases numbered 6, after V lost 3 bases and J lost 4 bases. In its sample, this clone ranks as medium-sized. Treatment noted: randomized to nivolumab then ipilimumab (arm A) or the reverse (arm B). DNA-damaging chemotherapy had not been given to any patient beforehand. This receptor was identified in a human donor with melanoma. The chain combines TRBV11-3 with TRBJ1-2; 9 nucleotides line up with TRBD1. This specimen consisted of tumor tissue (inferred from file names), obtained from a patient given nivolumab and ipilimumab in sequence. CDR3 nucleotides: TGTGCCAGCAGCTTTACAGGGGGCGCCTCCTATGGCTACACCTTC. This encodes CASSFTGGASYGYTF.